This T cell receptor (beta chain) comes out of a study of cytomegalovirus exposure and HLA in healthy donors. Study-wide findings and caveats: Reports described diagnosis of cytomegalovirus status by the classifier as highly specific and sensitive. According to a later analysis, donors in an Asian-associated ancestry cluster reportedly had fewer N-insertions than the approximately 720-donor mean. Owing to their indistinguishability, certain V segments, notably TRBV6-2 and TRBV6-3, were excluded.

With 60 Vbeta and 13 Jbeta primers, the PCR was carried out. In the authors' workflow: A later analysis tallied 80 million or so unique TCR beta chains, around 12 million of them shared. Method: immunoSEQ multiplex PCR; TCRdb's copy keeps in-frame clones and lacks some. V and J calls and clone size follow that table, whereas D and trimming were derived from the DNA. The table has around 37,000 clones, 70% to 85% seen once; the top ten hold approximately 6%. Trimming shortened V by 3 bases and J by 0 bases, and 9 bases separated the two germline ends. Germline CDR1 reads MRHNA; CDR2 reads SNTAGT. The CDR3 consists of 14 residues. This clone was recorded a few times. Its antigen is not identified.

Sequencing was done on a sample of PBMCs. This TCR was recovered from a man aged 30 to 39 in good health and CMV-seronegative. This chain connects TRBV6-4 to TRBJ2-7; D is uncertain. The CDR3 reads CASSESPGSYEQYF. The CDR3 DNA is TGTGCCAGCAGTGAATCGCCGGGCTCCTACGAGCAGTACTTC.